The rows below give T cell receptor beta chains drawn from one sample of a study of T cell responses to AZD1222 COVID-19 vaccine. The table came from immunoSEQ multiplex PCR; TCRdb's copy has only in-frame clones and leaves some out. The sample holds around 270,000 clones, about 94% seen once. Sequenced here: peripheral blood, sampled 28 days after the second AZD1222 dose. The source of these receptors is an adult who received the AZD1222 COVID-19 vaccine. Both conserved end residues are part of each CDR3. The D gene is left open where the match is weak. Expanded clones are given a class, and other clones once, few, many or no size at all.

-	TRBV12-3/TRBV12-4	-	TRBJ2-7	TGTGCCAGCAGTACGAGTGCCGAGCAGTACTTC	CASSTSAEQYF
-	TRBV7-3	-	TRBJ2-2	TGTGCCAGCAGCTTAAGCGGGACCCCAAACGGGGAGCTGTTTTTT	CASSLSGTPNGELFF
-	TRBV24-1	-	TRBJ2-3	TGTGCCACCAGGGACAAACACACAGATACGCAGTATTTT	CATRDKHTDTQYF
-	TRBV27	-	TRBJ2-7	TGTGCCAGCAGTTTAGTCAACGGAGCGGGCGAGCCCTACGAGCAGTACTTC	CASSLVNGAGEPYEQYF
-	TRBV4-3	-	TRBJ2-1	TGCGCCAGCAGCCAAGACTTTAACAATGAGCAGTTCTTC	CASSQDFNNEQFF
once	TRBV10-2	TRBD1	TRBJ2-7	TGCGCCAGTCGCCAGGGACAGGGTGTGAGTTACGAGCAGTACTTC	CASRQGQGVSYEQYF
-	TRBV11-2	-	TRBJ2-5	TGTGCCAGCAGCTTAGCCGGACGGATCCGGGAGACCCAGTACTTC	CASSLAGRIRETQYF
-	TRBV11-3	TRBD1	TRBJ2-1	TGTGCCAGCAGCTCACCCAGGGACAGCCAGGGGTCTAATGAGCAGTTCTTC	CASSSPRDSQGSNEQFF
-	TRBV24-1	TRBD1	TRBJ1-5	TGTGCCACCAGTGAAACAGGGGGCAATCAGCCCCAGCATTTT	CATSETGGNQPQHF
-	TRBV20-1	-	TRBJ1-1	TGCAGTGCTCGGACAGAGTCTGAAGCTTTCTTT	CSARTESEAFF
-	TRBV2	TRBD1	TRBJ1-2	TGTGCCAGTACAGGGGGCAGAGACTATGGCTACACCTTC	CASTGGRDYGYTF
-	TRBV28	-	TRBJ2-7	TGTGCCAGCAGTTTTCGCGAGCAGTACTTC	CASSFREQYF
-	TRBV7-8	-	TRBJ1-2	TGTGCCAGCAGCTTGGTATCTTCCCCCGCTAACTATGGCTACACCTTC	CASSLVSSPANYGYTF
-	TRBV7-9	-	TRBJ2-1	TGTGCCAGCAGCTTAGCGGGAGACCTTGAGAATGAGCAGTTCTTC	CASSLAGDLENEQFF
-	TRBV21-1	-	TRBJ1-1	TGTGCCAGCAGCGCTAACATATCCAGGATGAACACTGAAGCTTTCTTT	CASSANISRMNTEAFF
-	TRBV6-2/TRBV6-3	TRBD1	TRBJ1-5	TGTGCCAGCAGTGGACAGGTTGGTCAGCCCCAGCATTTT	CASSGQVGQPQHF
-	TRBV11-2	TRBD1	TRBJ1-2	TGTGCCAGCAGCTCGAGGACAGGGGCTAACTATGGCTACACCTTC	CASSSRTGANYGYTF
once	TRBV19	-	TRBJ1-1	TGTGCCAGTAGATGGGGTGAGAGACACGACTACCTGAACACTGAAGCTTTCTTT	CASRWGERHDYLNTEAFF
once	TRBV9	-	TRBJ2-7	TGTGCCAGCAGCGTAAGGGAGACTACGGCCTACGAGCAGTACTTC	CASSVRETTAYEQYF
-	TRBV27	TRBD1	TRBJ1-2	TGTGCCAGCAGTTCCCCGCAGGGGGGGTACTATGGCTACACCTTC	CASSSPQGGYYGYTF
few	TRBV7-2	-	TRBJ1-1	TGTGCCAGCAGCTCGACCCGATCCACTGAAGCTTTCTTT	CASSSTRSTEAFF
-	TRBV28	-	TRBJ1-5	TGTGCCAGCAGTTTGGCAGGAATGAGCAATCAGCCCCAGCATTTT	CASSLAGMSNQPQHF
-	TRBV7-9	TRBD2	TRBJ2-1	TGTGCCAGCAGCTTAGTCCGTCGAGGGAGGGCCAAGAATGAGCAGTTCTTC	CASSLVRRGRAKNEQFF
-	TRBV18	-	TRBJ1-1	TGTGCCAGCTCACCATCACTGACGCTAACGGGCACTGAAGCTTTCTTT	CASSPSLTLTGTEAFF
-	TRBV9	-	TRBJ2-2	TGTGCCAGCAGGCGCAGCCCGAACACCGGGGAGCTGTTTTTT	CASRRSPNTGELFF
once	TRBV6-5	TRBD1	TRBJ2-7	TGTGCCAGCAGTAGACAGGGTAAATCCTACGAGCAGTACTTC	CASSRQGKSYEQYF
-	TRBV6-5	TRBD1	TRBJ1-6	TGTGCCAGCAGTCGTTTACAGGGACAGAATTCACCCCTCCACTTT	CASSRLQGQNSPLHF
-	TRBV11-2	-	TRBJ1-5	TGTGCCAGCAGCTTAGATCGGGGGGAGCTGCCCCAGCATTTT	CASSLDRGELPQHF
-	TRBV28	TRBD1	TRBJ2-7	TGTGCCAGCAGTCCTGGGACAGGGACCGGGGTCTACGAGCAGTACTTC	CASSPGTGTGVYEQYF
-	TRBV18	-	TRBJ1-1	TGTGCCAGCTCACCACCAGGATCCACTGAAGCTTTCTTT	CASSPPGSTEAFF
-	TRBV5-1	TRBD1	TRBJ2-5	TGCGCCAGCAGACCTGGACAGGATGCGGCTCGAGAGACCCAGTACTTC	CASRPGQDAARETQYF
-	TRBV3-1/TRBV3-2	-	TRBJ1-1	TGTGCCAGCAGCCGGGTTCTTCTGAACACTGAAGCTTTCTTT	CASSRVLLNTEAFF
-	TRBV24-1	-	TRBJ2-1	TGTGCCACCAGTGGTTGGGACCGCTCCTACAATGAGCAGTTCTTC	CATSGWDRSYNEQFF
-	TRBV3-1/TRBV3-2	-	TRBJ2-2	TGTGCCAGCAGCCAACTACAGGGAAGAGGCGGGGAGCTGTTTTTT	CASSQLQGRGGELFF
-	TRBV4-2	-	TRBJ1-2	TGTGCCAGCAGCCAAGAGTCCGGGGTCTGGGGCTACACCTTC	CASSQESGVWGYTF
-	TRBV5-6	TRBD1	TRBJ1-4	TGTGCCAGCAGACGGACAGGGCAGAATGAAAAACTGTTTTTT	CASRRTGQNEKLFF
-	TRBV6-5	-	TRBJ1-3	TGTGCCAGCAGTCGGGACACCGTCTCTGGAAACACCATATATTTT	CASSRDTVSGNTIYF
-	TRBV28	TRBD1	TRBJ1-5	TGTGCCAGCAGCCCCGTGGGGGGACAGGCGAGCAATCAGCCCCAGCATTTT	CASSPVGGQASNQPQHF
-	TRBV18	TRBD1	TRBJ2-1	TGTGCCAGCTCCTTAACCGGGACAGGGGGCTACAATGAGCAGTTCTTC	CASSLTGTGGYNEQFF
-	TRBV9	TRBD1	TRBJ1-2	TGTGCCAGCACGCCGGGACAGGGTAACTATGGCTACACCTTC	CASTPGQGNYGYTF